Listed here is a single T cell receptor (beta chain). This entry belongs to a study of cytomegalovirus exposure and HLA in healthy donors. It was with 60 Vbeta and 13 Jbeta primers that the PCR ran. The data were produced by immunoSEQ multiplex PCR, yet TCRdb's version contains in-frame clones alone and is incomplete. The table shows some 120,000 clones, with about 80% occurring only once. Germline V gene data show CDR1 as SGHTA and CDR2 as FQGTGA. This CDR3 is built from 12 residues. With 5 bases removed from V and 5 bases from J, the gap between germline ends came to 6 bases. The specimen sequenced was PBMCs. The chain uses TRBV7-3 and TRBJ2-2; D remains unclear. This TCR was sampled from a young man in good health and CMV-seropositive. CDR3 sequence reads: CASSPYTGELFF. DNA of the CDR3: TGTGCCAGCAGCCCCTATACCGGGGAGCTGTTTTTT. Using reference TRBV7-3 and TRBJ2-2 for the parts outside the CDR3, the full variable domain is GAGVSQTPSNKVTEKGKYVELRCDPISGHTALYWYRQSLGQGPEFLIYFQGTGAADDSGLPNDRFFAVRPEGSVSTLKIQRTERGDSAVYLCASSPYTGELFFGEGSRLTVL.